This TCR beta chain was sequenced during a study of cytomegalovirus exposure and HLA in healthy donors. About the research overall: Samples from HLA-typed donors yielded about 85 million unique TCRs in an early data release. Genotyping showed roughly 76% of a few hundred donors falling in the Caucasian-associated ancestry cluster.

Trimming took off 7 bases at V and 7 bases at J, with 17 bases between the two ends. The CDR3 covers 15 residues. Germline-derived CDR1 and CDR2 are MNHEY and SVGAGI. It was with 60 Vbeta and 13 Jbeta primers that the PCR ran. TCRdb's copy holds only in-frame clones and misses some; the assay was immunoSEQ multiplex PCR. The top ten hold 1.5% of the sample, which has 95,000 to 150,000 clones, roughly three fifths seen once. Whole-study results and caveats: Presence/absence comparisons presumed near-even sequencing depth among donors. Prior analysis indicated that the majority of TCR beta V segments exhibited productivity approximately 87% or approximately 30% of the time.

About this clone itself: Its target is not known.

The sequencing input was PBMCs. This TCR was sampled from a young man in good health and CMV-seronegative. The gene calls are TRBV6-5 and TRBJ1-6, with D unresolved. The CDR3 protein is CASKDGWPGNSPLHF. Written as DNA, the CDR3 is TGTGCCAGCAAGGACGGATGGCCGGGGAATTCACCCCTCCACTTT.